The source of this T cell receptor beta chain is a study of blood T cell repertoires in COVID-19. The wider study: Material from acute and convalescent COVID-19 was sourced from the United States, Italy and Spain. PBMCs, B-cell-depleted T cells, or T cells provided the cDNA or gDNA that made up the material.

CDR1 and CDR2 (germline): MGHDK, SYGVNS. The CDR3 sequence is 15 residues long. The V end lost 4 bases, the J end lost 0 bases, and 10 bases lay between the germline ends. In the original analysis: Counts of nucleated cells, estimated from reference gene primer amplification, were obtained. Assay used: immunoSEQ multiplex PCR; TCRdb lists only in-frame clones, some missing. The D gene and trimming were derived from the DNA, and the V and J assignments and clone size from that table. The sample contains about 76,000 clones, less than 90% of which appear only once. The chain recombines TRBV25-1 with TRBJ1-3; D ambiguous. This sequence originates from a human donor in a cohort sampled during active COVID-19. The sequenced material came from peripheral blood. The CDR3, as DNA: TGTGCCAGCAGTGGCAGGAGGTCCTCTGGAAACACCATATATTTT. Its protein is CASSGRRSSGNTIYF.